The TCR beta chain under discussion was sequenced for a study of long-term antiretroviral therapy in people with HIV. As to this clone: The antigen is undetermined.

The assay, immunoSEQ v3.0, was run at survey level. Data came from immunoSEQ multiplex PCR; TCRdb stores just in-frame clones and leaves some out. The repertoire holds fewer than 40,000 clones, with approximately 85% as singletons. The ends were cut back, 6 bases at V and 0 bases at J, with 11 bases in the middle. The CDR3 spans 14 residues. The germline V gene has CDR1 SNHLY and CDR2 FYNNEI. General study points: Repertoires with HIV possessed tighter CDR3 length spans than those of controls.

The rearrangement uses TRBV2 and TRBJ1-1, with D perhaps TRBD1 (6 bases). This receptor was taken from a woman between 45 and 60 years old with HIV. The sample here was unsorted PBMCs, taken 3.1 years after starting antiretroviral therapy. The CDR3 reads CASRGQSLNTEAFF. The DNA of the CDR3 is TGTGCCAGCAGAGGACAGAGCCTGAACACTGAAGCTTTCTTT.